This T cell receptor (beta chain) was sequenced in a study of blood T cell repertoires in COVID-19. Seattle researchers signed up patients amid active infection and tracked them longitudinally. Under the authors' procedure: Cell counts per sample came from amplifying reference gene primers. Method: immunoSEQ multiplex PCR; TCRdb's copy keeps in-frame clones and lacks some. V, J and clone size derive from that table, while D and trimming were established from the DNA sequence. Among a few hundred thousand clones listed, under 90% were seen once. V lost 6 bases to trimming and J lost 2 bases, with 11 bases between them. The CDR3 is 13 residues long.

Input material: peripheral blood. This TCR derives from an elderly woman with COVID-19, enrolled during active disease. The rearrangement links TRBV12-3 or TRBV12-4 to TRBJ2-7; maybe TRBD2 (6 bases). As DNA, the CDR3 is TGTGCCAGCAGCGCGCGGGGCACCTACGAGCAGTACTTC. As protein: CASSARGTYEQYF.